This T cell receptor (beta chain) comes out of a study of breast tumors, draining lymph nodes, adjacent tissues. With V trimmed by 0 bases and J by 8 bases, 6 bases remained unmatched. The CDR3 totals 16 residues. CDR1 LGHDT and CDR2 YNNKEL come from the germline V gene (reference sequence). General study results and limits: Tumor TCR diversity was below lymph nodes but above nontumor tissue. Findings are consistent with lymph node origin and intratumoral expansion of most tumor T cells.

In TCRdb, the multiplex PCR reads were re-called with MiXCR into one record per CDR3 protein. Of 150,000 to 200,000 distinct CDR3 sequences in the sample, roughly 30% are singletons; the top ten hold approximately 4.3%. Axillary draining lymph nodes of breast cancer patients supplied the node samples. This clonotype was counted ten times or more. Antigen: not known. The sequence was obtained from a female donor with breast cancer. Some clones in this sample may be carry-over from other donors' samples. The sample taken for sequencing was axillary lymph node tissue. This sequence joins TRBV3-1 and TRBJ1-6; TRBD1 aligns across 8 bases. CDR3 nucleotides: TGTGCCAGCAGCCAAGATTCGGCAGGGGGCTATTCACCCCTCCACTTT. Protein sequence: CASSQDSAGGYSPLHF.